A single sample is the source of the 6 T cell receptor beta chains below, sequenced in a study of radiation and T cells in renal cell carcinoma. The time point is: baseline pretreatment blood. Stated treatment: 15 Gy SBRT to primary tumor, nephrectomy 4 weeks later. This table comes from immunoSEQ multiplex PCR, and its TCRdb copy is limited to in-frame clones, with some not included. This sample has over 85,000 clones, with 82% found just once. Sequenced material: blood, taken from a patient whose treatment included radiotherapy and nephrectomy. The receptors were gathered from a man in his 60s with renal cell carcinoma.

The table lists this clone with a count of one. One junction end does not reproduce the germline sequence, and a read error may be involved. The chain carries TRBV5-8 and TRBJ1-4; tentative D call: TRBD1 (6 bases). This CDR3 has 18 amino acids. The germline V gene encodes CDR1 SGHTS and CDR2 YDEGEE. The CDR3 bases are TGTGCCAGCAGTTTGGGGACCGGGGGGGCCGCAACTAATGAAAAACTGTTTTTT. It yields the protein CASSLGTGGAATNEKLFF.

Only a few counts were recorded for this clone. The rearrangement joins TRBV30 to TRBJ1-1, with 7 bases lining up with TRBD1. Germline CDR1 and CDR2: GTSNPN and SVGIG (reference sequence). CDR3 length: 15 residues. Trimming at V came to 2 bases and at J to 5 bases, leaving 11 bases not matched to a gene. The CDR3 coding sequence is TGTGCCTGGAGTAAGAAGACAGGGCAAGGGACTGAAGCTTTCTTT. This gives the protein CAWSKKTGQGTEAFF.

This clone has just one count. The CDR3 spells CASSLAGQGDEQYF. CDR3 sequence (DNA): TGCGCCAGCAGCTTGGCGGGACAGGGGGACGAGCAGTACTTC. The chain couples TRBV5-1 to TRBJ2-7; 11 bases match TRBD1. Germline CDR1 SGHRS, CDR2 YFSETQ. This CDR3 region has 14 residues. With 0 bases clipped from V and 5 bases from J, the junction kept 1 base outside the gene matches.

This rearrangement joins TRBV4-1 to TRBJ2-7; no reliable D call. From germline, CDR1 is MGHRA and CDR2 YSYEKL. Trimming removed 4 bases from V and 2 bases from J, with 12 bases in between. This CDR3 comprises 14 residues. The CDR3 loop reads CASSPIPVAYEQYF. In DNA, the CDR3 is TGCGCCAGCAGCCCCATCCCGGTGGCCTACGAGCAGTACTTC.

The gene calls are TRBV6-6 and TRBJ1-1; weak D call: TRBD1 (6 bases). Trimming left V 0 bases short and J 11 bases short, with 16 bases between. The CDR3 has 14 amino acids. Germline V gene sequence: CDR1 MNHNY, CDR2 SVGAGI (reference sequence). For the CDR3, the DNA is TGTGCCAGCAGTTACTCGAATGGGGGCTCGGGGGCTTTCTTT. Translating it yields CASSYSNGGSGAFF.

This chain uses TRBV27 with TRBJ2-2; 15 nucleotides line up with TRBD2. J gave up 4 bases and V 6 bases, and 6 bases lay outside the gene matches. Germline V gene lookup returns CDR1 MNHEY and CDR2 SMNVEV (reference sequence). The CDR3 length is 17 residues. This CDR3 is CASSRTSGRAGTGELFF. The DNA of the CDR3 is TGTGCCAGCAGCCGGACTAGCGGGAGGGCCGGCACCGGGGAGCTGTTTTTT.